Below, 9 T cell receptor beta chains from the same sample are listed, as sequenced in a study of blood T cell repertoires in COVID-19. Clones were read by immunoSEQ multiplex PCR, and TCRdb kept only the in-frame ones, dropping some. The data show about 81,000 clones, roughly four fifths seen once. The sequencing input was peripheral blood. These receptors were taken from a human donor in a cohort sampled during active COVID-19.

V gene TRBV4-1 combines with J gene TRBJ2-5; possibly TRBD1 for D (5 bases). Looked up from germline, CDR1 is MGHRA and CDR2 is YSYEKL. The length of the CDR3 is 14 residues. The V end was cut by 0 bases, the J end by 4 bases, with 9 bases between. The CDR3 loop is CASSQDRVGETQYF. The CDR3 DNA sequence: TGCGCCAGCAGCCAAGACAGGGTTGGAGAGACCCAGTACTTC.

V is TRBV29-1 and J is TRBJ1-4; 7 bases are shared with TRBD1. After removal of 6 bases from V and 7 bases from J, the junction contained 11 bases not matched to a gene. Germline loops: CDR1 SQVTM, CDR2 ANQGSEA. This CDR3 has 14 residues. The CDR3 nucleotides read TGCAGCGTCCAAAGAACGAACAGGGGTGAAAAACTGTTTTTT. It encodes CSVQRTNRGEKLFF. Full variable domain (missing parts from reference TRBV29-1 and TRBJ1-4): SAVISQKPSRDICQRGTSLTIQCQVDSQVTMMFWYRQQPGQSLTLIATANQGSEATYESGFVIDKFPISRPNLTFSTLTVSNMSPEDSSIYLCSVQRTNRGEKLFFGSGTQLSVL.

The rearrangement joins TRBV19 to TRBJ1-5; D not certain. CDR3 length: 14 residues. V lost 4 bases and J 0 bases, leaving 7 bases between the germline ends. The germline CDR1 and CDR2 sequences are LNHDA and SQIVND (reference sequence). The CDR3 coding sequence is TGTGCCAGTAGTAACTCGGGTAGCAATCAGCCCCAGCATTTT. It specifies CASSNSGSNQPQHF.

J is TRBJ2-1 and V is TRBV19, with 10 bases identical to TRBD1. Germline V gene lookup returns CDR1 LNHDA and CDR2 SQIVND (reference sequence). V dropped 6 bases and J dropped 9; count of bases not matched to a gene: 11. The CDR3 has 15 amino acids. The DNA for the CDR3 is TGTGCCAGTAGCGCCGGGACAGGGGCGGTGGTTGAGCAGTTCTTC. Translation: CASSAGTGAVVEQFF.

This clone was observed a few times. The chain carries TRBV7-3 and TRBJ1-6, with 7 bases fitting TRBD1. Unmatched junction bases numbered 18, after V lost 4 bases and J lost 3 bases. The CDR3 length is 20 residues. Per the germline V gene, CDR1 is SGHTA and CDR2 is FQGTGA. CDR3 sequence: CASSYPVDRLEVGYNSPLHF. The CDR3 coding sequence is TGTGCCAGCAGCTACCCTGTGGACAGGTTGGAGGTAGGCTATAATTCACCCCTCCACTTT. Together with reference TRBV7-3 and TRBJ1-6, the CDR3 gives the full variable domain: GAGVSQTPSNKVTEKGKYVELRCDPISGHTALYWYRQSLGQGPEFLIYFQGTGAADDSGLPNDRFFAVRPEGSVSTLKIQRTERGDSAVYLCASSYPVDRLEVGYNSPLHFGNGTRLTVT.

This chain uses TRBV6-5 with TRBJ1-3, with 9 bases matching TRBD1. Germline V CDR1 and CDR2: MNHEY, SVGAGI. The CDR3 contains 14 residues. V was clipped by 6 bases and J by 1 base; unmatched bases: 1. CDR3 nucleotide sequence: TGTGCCAGCAGGACAGGGGGATCTGGAAACACCATATATTTT. This encodes CASRTGGSGNTIYF.

V is TRBV5-4 and J is TRBJ2-1, with 7 positions matching TRBD1. This CDR3 has 18 residues. Germline assignment: CDR1 SGHNT and CDR2 YYREEE (reference sequence). V shed 2 bases and J 0 bases; nucleotides not matched to a gene: 11. Here the CDR3 DNA reads TGTGCCAGCAGCTTTTCCCAACTGAGGGGGCTCTCCTACAATGAGCAGTTCTTC. Protein: CASSFSQLRGLSYNEQFF.

The V gene is TRBV18, the J gene TRBJ1-1; a possible D gene is TRBD1 (6 bases). This CDR3 spans 15 amino acids. With 4 bases removed from V and 5 bases from J, the gap between germline ends came to 17 bases. Germline V gene data show CDR1 as KGHSH and CDR2 as LQKENI. In DNA form, the CDR3 reads TGTGCCAGCTCACAACGACAAATCGGACAGACTGAAGCTTTCTTT. Translated: CASSQRQIGQTEAFF.

The rearrangement links TRBV9 to TRBJ2-3, with a weak D call TRBD2 (6 bases). CDR3 length: 15 residues. The germline V and J ends were trimmed by 2 bases and 5 bases, with 15 bases remaining between them. Germline V gene lookup returns CDR1 SGDLS and CDR2 YYNGEE. The CDR3 is CASSVGQRVLDTQYF. The CDR3 coding sequence is TGTGCCAGCAGCGTGGGCCAGCGGGTATTAGATACGCAGTATTTT.